The clone carrying this T cell receptor (beta chain) was recorded once. The sample belongs to a study of blood T cell repertoires in COVID-19. V shed 0 bases and J shed 5 bases, with 14 bases lying between them. The CDR3 length is 16 residues. Germline values: CDR1 LGHNA, CDR2 YSLEER. Some clones are missing from TCRdb's copy, which holds only in-frame ones; the method was immunoSEQ multiplex PCR. The table has a few hundred thousand clones, about 85% seen once. The sequenced sample consisted of PBMCs or T cells enriched from blood (not recorded which). This clonotype was obtained from a woman aged 25-40 years who had recovered from COVID-19. The chain carries TRBV4-3 and TRBJ2-1, with a tentative D call TRBD1 (6 bases). The CDR3 region is CASSQDLRGLNNEQFF. The CDR3 region has the DNA TGCGCCAGCAGCCAAGATCTCAGGGGCCTGAACAATGAGCAGTTCTTC.